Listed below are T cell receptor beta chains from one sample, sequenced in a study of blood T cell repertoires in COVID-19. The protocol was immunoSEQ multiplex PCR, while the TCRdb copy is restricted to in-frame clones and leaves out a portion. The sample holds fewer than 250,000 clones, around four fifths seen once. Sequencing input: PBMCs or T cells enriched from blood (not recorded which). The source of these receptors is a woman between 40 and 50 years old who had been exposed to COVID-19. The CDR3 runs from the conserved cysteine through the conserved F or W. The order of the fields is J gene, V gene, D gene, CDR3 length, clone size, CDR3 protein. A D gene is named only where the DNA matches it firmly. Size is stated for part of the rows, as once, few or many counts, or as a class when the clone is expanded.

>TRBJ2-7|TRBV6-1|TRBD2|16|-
CASSAGTSGGIYEQYF
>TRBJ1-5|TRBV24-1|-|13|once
CATSPGYGQPQHF
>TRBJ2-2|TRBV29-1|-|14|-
CSVEVGSVGGELFF
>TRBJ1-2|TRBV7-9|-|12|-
CASNSDSYGYTF
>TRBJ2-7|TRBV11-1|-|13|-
CASSFLSSYEQYF
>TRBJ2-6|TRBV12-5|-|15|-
CASGSREAGANVLTF
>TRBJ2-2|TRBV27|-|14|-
CASSWRGVTGELFF
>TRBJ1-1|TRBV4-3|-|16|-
CASSQDFGGGRTEAFF
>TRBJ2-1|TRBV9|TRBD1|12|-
CASRKTGGEQFF
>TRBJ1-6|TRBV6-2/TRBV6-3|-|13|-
CASSFGQNSPLHF
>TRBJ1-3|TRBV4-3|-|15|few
CASSQGAHSGNTIYF
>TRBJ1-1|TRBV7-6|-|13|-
CASSSGGGTEAFF
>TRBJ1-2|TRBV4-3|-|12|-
CASSYNNYGYTF
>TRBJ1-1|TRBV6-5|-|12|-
CATSFPGLEAFF
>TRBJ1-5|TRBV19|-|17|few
CASIPDGGARVNQPQHF